A single sample gave rise to the 10 T cell receptor beta chains below, sequenced in a study of monozygotic twins with inflammatory bowel disease. TCRdb reanalyzed the 5' RACE reads, giving one entry per CDR3 protein sequence and no DNA. This sample's table reports approximately 330,000 distinct CDR3 sequences. The sequencing input was blood. All receptors derive from a human donor with ulcerative colitis or Crohn's disease, or a healthy co-twin of an affected twin (not recorded which).

The V call is TRBV6-5, the J call TRBJ1-3; TCRdb selects TRBD1, and the lack of DNA leaves this call unchecked. The CDR3 loop spans 14 amino acids. Germline V lookup: CDR1 MNHEY, CDR2 SVGAGI. The CDR3 here is CASSYTTGANTIYF.

The chain recombines TRBV5-1 with TRBJ1-1; the TCRdb D gene call, TRBD1, has no DNA to confirm it. This CDR3 is 16 amino acids long. The germline gives CDR1 SGHRS, CDR2 YFSETQ. The CDR3 sequence: CASSPGTGGGNTEAFF.

The chain joins TRBV11-1 to TRBJ2-3; TCRdb reports TRBD2, a call that lacks DNA to check it against. The CDR3 runs to 18 residues. The germline CDR1 and CDR2 sequences are SGHAT and FQDESV (reference sequence). The CDR3 loop is CASSYPSGTSVPGDTQYF.

The gene calls are TRBV20-1 and TRBJ1-5. Germline-derived CDR1 and CDR2 are DFQATT and SNEGSKA (reference sequence). This CDR3 has 15 amino acids. The CDR3 protein is CSALTKQLSNQPQHF.

The rearrangement links TRBV25-1 to TRBJ2-4; TCRdb outputs TRBD2, but without DNA this stays unchecked. The CDR3 has 16 amino acids. Germline-derived CDR1 and CDR2 are MGHDK and SYGVNS. CDR3 protein: CASSDFTGEAKNIQYF.

V gene TRBV28 combines with J gene TRBJ2-7. This CDR3 region has 12 residues. CDR1 is MDHEN, CDR2 SYDVKM, per germline. This CDR3 is CASSFRQYEQYF. Based on the CDR3 plus reference TRBV28 and TRBJ2-7, the full variable domain is DVKVTQSSRYLVKRTGEKVFLECVQDMDHENMFWYRQDPGLGLRLIYFSYDVKMKEKGDIPEGYSVSREKKERFSLILESASTNQTSMYLCASSFRQYEQYFGPGTRLTVT.

The chain uses TRBV10-3 and TRBJ2-7; TCRdb's D call, TRBD2, is unchecked because there is no DNA. Germline loops: CDR1 ENHRY, CDR2 SYGVKD. This CDR3 contains 12 residues. The CDR3 spells CAIGQQRPEQYF.

This sequence joins TRBV7-9 and TRBJ2-7; TCRdb's assignment of TRBD1 cannot be checked, as there is no DNA. The CDR3 totals 14 residues. CDR1 SEHNR and CDR2 FQNEAQ come from the germline V gene (reference sequence). CDR3 sequence: CASSSDGGLVEQYF.

V usage is TRBV5-5 and J usage is TRBJ2-1; no DNA is available, so the TRBD2 call from TCRdb remains unchecked. The germline V gene has CDR1 SGHKS and CDR2 YYEKEE (reference sequence). CDR3 length: 15 amino acids. CDR3 region: CASSPSGSLNNEQFF.

This chain connects TRBV11-2 to TRBJ2-1; TCRdb selects TRBD1, and the lack of DNA leaves this call unchecked. CDR3 size: 16 residues. The V gene's germline CDR1 is SGHAT and CDR2 FQNNGV. The CDR3 here is CASSLDLPGGDNEQFF.